A single sample gave rise to the 17 T cell receptor beta chains below, sequenced in a study of T cells in Graves' hyperthyroidism and ophthalmopathy. TCR beta CDR3 regions were amplified from RNA. Using the HTBI primer set, a first-round RT-PCR was run on the TCR CDR3. TCRdb processed the multiplex PCR reads anew with MiXCR; each CDR3 protein has one entry. This sample carries roughly 350,000 distinct CDR3 sequences, approximately 13% of them seen once, and the ten largest clones take about 26%. Input material: blood. The origin of the receptors is a woman aged 30 to 39 with Graves' hyperthyroidism.

This chain joins TRBV3-1 and TRBJ2-7; maybe TRBD1 (7 bases). The CDR3 has 14 amino acids. In germline, CDR1 is LGHDT, CDR2 YNNKEL (reference sequence). V was trimmed by 1 base and J by 7 bases, leaving 14 bases between them. DNA of the CDR3: TGTGCCAGCAGCCAAGTTACAGGGGAGGCGGAGCAGTACTTC. This translates into CASSQVTGEAEQYF.

This clonotype occurred many times. This chain links TRBV28 with TRBJ2-7, with D possibly called TRBD1 or TRBD2 (6 bases each). The V gene lost 5 bases and the J gene lost 3 bases, with 17 bases spanning the gap. The germline V gene has CDR1 MDHEN and CDR2 SYDVKM. This CDR3 is built from 15 residues. The DNA for the CDR3 is TGTGCCAGCAGTGGGGGGCCGTCGAGGGGCTACGAGCAGTACTTC. Translation gives CASSGGPSRGYEQYF.

In this sample, this clonotype turned up a few times. The V gene is TRBV30, the J gene TRBJ2-7; 7 bases are shared with TRBD1. The CDR3 spans 15 residues. V lost 0 bases, J lost 0 bases, and 5 bases stayed unmatched. The V gene's germline CDR1 is GTSNPN and CDR2 SVGIG (reference sequence). CDR3 sequence: CAWSVGGRGSYEQYF. The CDR3 nucleotides read TGTGCCTGGAGTGTAGGGGGCCGGGGCTCCTACGAGCAGTACTTC. The whole variable domain, remainder taken from reference TRBV30 and TRBJ2-7, is SQTIHQWPATLVQPVGSPLSLECTVEGTSNPNLYWYRQAAGRGLQLLFYSVGIGQISSEVPQNLSASRPQDRQFILSSKKLLLSDSGFYLCAWSVGGRGSYEQYFGPGTRLTVT.

This chain joins TRBV30 and TRBJ1-2; D remains unclear. Per the germline V gene, CDR1 is GTSNPN and CDR2 is SVGIG (reference sequence). The germline V and J ends were trimmed by 0 bases and 4 bases, with 6 bases remaining between them. The CDR3 is 12 residues long. In DNA form, the CDR3 reads TGTGCCTGGAGTGTAGCTATCTATGGCTACACCTTC. Protein product: CAWSVAIYGYTF.

The chain's CDR3 is CASSQDSRGYEQYF. DNA of the CDR3: TGTGCCAGCAGCCAAGACTCCCGAGGGTACGAGCAGTACTTC. The chain joins TRBV5-6 to TRBJ2-7, with D perhaps matching TRBD2 (5 bases). Germline loops: CDR1 SGHDT, CDR2 YYEEEE. This CDR3 is built from 14 residues. Trimming removed 4 bases at V and 4 bases at J, with 15 bases between.

This clonotype was seen repeatedly, ten times or more. The chain couples TRBV11-2 to TRBJ2-1, with D maybe TRBD1 (5 bases). Trimming removed 5 bases at V and 4 bases at J, with 18 bases between. Germline CDR1 reads SGHAT; CDR2 reads FQNNGV. The CDR3 covers 16 residues. The CDR3 DNA is TGTGCCAGCAGCACACCGAAGGGAAGGGGATACAATGAGCAGTTCTTC. Amino acid sequence: CASSTPKGRGYNEQFF.

This clonotype was observed at least ten times. The chain uses TRBV6-1 and TRBJ2-7, with 9 bases matching TRBD2. Germline-derived CDR1 and CDR2 are MNHNS and SASEGT. V was pared by 6 bases and J by 2 bases, with 11 bases of the junction left unmatched. The CDR3 runs to 16 residues. The CDR3 is CASRPTGTSRTYEQYF. The DNA for the CDR3 is TGTGCCAGCAGACCTACCGGGACTAGCAGGACCTACGAGCAGTACTTC.

In the case of this clonotype: A much more abundant neighbour one base away suggests this may be a read error. This CDR3 fails to terminate in the conserved phenylalanine or tryptophan, so it likely reflects a read error. This chain uses TRBV12-3 or TRBV12-4 with TRBJ2-7, with D tentatively TRBD1 (5 bases). V lost 1 base and J lost 4, with 8 bases in between. The CDR3 sequence is 13 residues long. CDR3 coding DNA: TGTGCCAGCAGTTTAGGCAGGGTGTACGAGCAGTACCTC. Residues: CASSLGRVYEQYL.

This chain uses TRBV5-4 with TRBJ2-3; D not resolved. Germline values: CDR1 SGHNT, CDR2 YYREEE (reference sequence). The CDR3 sequence is 14 residues long. Trimming cost V 4 bases and J 6 bases, with 15 bases left between them. The CDR3: CASSPSHTSDTQYF. In DNA form, the CDR3 reads TGTGCCAGCAGCCCAAGCCACACATCGGATACGCAGTATTTT.

This clonotype was seen repeatedly, ten times or more. The chain has TRBV27 and TRBJ2-7; no reliable D call. V was trimmed by 5 bases and J by 3 bases, leaving 17 bases between them. This CDR3 is built from 15 residues. The germline V gene has CDR1 MNHEY and CDR2 SMNVEV (reference sequence). The CDR3 is CASSPTQYSVYEQYF. The CDR3 DNA reads TGTGCCAGCAGTCCGACTCAGTACAGCGTCTACGAGCAGTACTTC.

This clonotype was recorded many times. The chain uses TRBV7-2 and TRBJ2-2; TRBD2 aligns across 7 bases. Germline assignment: CDR1 SGHTA and CDR2 FQGNSA. V dropped 5 bases and J dropped 5; count of bases not matched to a gene: 8. The CDR3 is 15 amino acids. CDR3 region: CASSPRTRETGELFF. CDR3 DNA sequence: TGTGCCAGCAGCCCTCGGACTAGGGAGACCGGGGAGCTGTTTTTT.

This clonotype was detected many times. In DNA form, the CDR3 reads TGTGCCAGCAGTGAAGAGAGAATGGGGGGGCTCGAGCAGTACTTC. Translated: CASSEERMGGLEQYF. The chain couples TRBV2 to TRBJ2-7; tentatively, D is TRBD2 (7 bases). Trimming removed 1 base from V and 6 bases from J, with 16 bases in between. The CDR3 spans 15 residues. CDR1 is SNHLY, CDR2 FYNNEI, per germline.

The CDR3 is CASRKAGQTYNEQFF. Here the CDR3 DNA reads TGTGCCAGCAGGAAAGCGGGTCAGACCTACAATGAGCAGTTCTTC. This chain connects TRBV3-1 to TRBJ2-1, with D possibly matching TRBD2 (6 bases). Trimming removed 6 bases from V and 2 bases from J, with 14 bases in between. The CDR3 extends over 15 amino acids. The germline V gene encodes CDR1 LGHDT and CDR2 YNNKEL (reference sequence).

This clonotype came up a few times. The CDR3 region is CASSYASPYEQYF. CDR3 coding DNA: TGTGCCAGCAGCTATGCTAGCCCCTACGAGCAGTACTTC. This rearrangement joins TRBV7-9 to TRBJ2-7; D may be TRBD2 (5 bases). This CDR3 has 13 residues. Trimming stripped 4 bases from V and 2 bases from J, with 9 bases between. Germline V CDR1 and CDR2: SEHNR, FQNEAQ (reference sequence).

This clonotype was found a few times. V usage is TRBV6-5 and J usage is TRBJ2-7; 8 bases fit TRBD2. V was clipped by 0 bases and J by 3 bases; unmatched bases: 4. The CDR3 totals 15 residues. CDR1 is MNHEY and CDR2 is SVGAGI in the germline V gene. CDR3 nucleotide sequence: TGTGCCAGCAGTTACTCTAGCGGGGACATCTACGAGCAGTACTTC. As protein: CASSYSSGDIYEQYF.

V gene TRBV27 combines with J gene TRBJ2-7; TRBD1 or TRBD2 may be the D gene (5 bases each). The CDR3 consists of 15 residues. The V and J ends lost 5 bases and 0 bases respectively, with 14 bases between them. Per germline, CDR1 MNHEY and CDR2 SMNVEV (reference sequence). The chain's CDR3 is CASSKTGTASYEQYF. For the CDR3, the DNA is TGTGCCAGCAGTAAAACCGGGACGGCCTCCTACGAGCAGTACTTC.

In the case of this clonotype: This may come from a read error, since a much larger clone is one base off. The chain joins TRBV28 to TRBJ2-1, with 10 bases aligning to TRBD1. The CDR3 consists of 16 residues. Per germline, CDR1 MDHEN and CDR2 SYDVKM. J gave up 2 bases and V 2 bases, and 3 bases lay outside the gene matches. Here the CDR3 DNA reads TGTGCCAGCAGTTTAGCCGGACAGGGGGCCTACAATGAGCAGTTCTTC. Its protein product is CASSLAGQGAYNEQFF. The whole variable domain, remainder taken from reference TRBV28 and TRBJ2-1, is DVKVTQSSRYLVKRTGEKVFLECVQDMDHENMFWYRQDPGLGLRLIYFSYDVKMKEKGDIPEGYSVSREKKERFSLILESASTNQTSMYLCASSLAGQGAYNEQFFGPGTRLTVL.